This entry features one T cell receptor beta chain sequence. The CDR3 loop spans 12 amino acids. Trimming left V 6 bases short and J 1 base short, with 4 bases between. Germline V gene data show CDR1 as MDHEN and CDR2 as SYDVKM. Reverse transcription of about 0.5 to 1 ug RNA was carried out with random hexamers. The immunoSEQ assay covered 54 Vbeta and 13 Jbeta segments for CDR3. One entry per CDR3 protein, called by TCRdb with MiXCR from the immunoSEQ multiplex PCR reads. The table shows 100,000 to 150,000 distinct CDR3 sequences, with roughly 80% occurring only once. The data belong to a study of CD8 T cells in Susac syndrome. Negative isolation was applied to CD8+ and CD4+ T cells, and FACS enrichment was applied to TEMRA cells.

This sequence was found in a human donor with multiple sclerosis. The sequencing sample was made of CD8+ T cells from PBMCs. The chain carries TRBV28 and TRBJ2-1; D is unclear. DNA of the CDR3: TGTGCCAGCAGGGGATCCTACAATGAGCAGTTCTTC. Amino acids: CASRGSYNEQFF.